A selection of T cell receptor beta chains follows, all from one sample in a study of T cell repertoires in cytomegalovirus infection. From the reads, TCRdb called clonotypes with MiXCR, one entry per CDR3 protein. The sample has hundreds of thousands of distinct CDR3 sequences; roughly 26% are singletons. What was sequenced was CD8+ T cells from PBMCs. The source of these receptors is a human donor in good health (CMV status not recorded). Some clones in this sample may be carry-over from other donors' samples. Both conserved end residues are part of each CDR3. D genes are given only for firm matches. The listing skips clone size in some rows; elsewhere it reads once, few, many or a size class.

V	J	size	D	CDR3	DNA
TRBV28	TRBJ2-1	.	TRBD1	CASSITGEEQFF	TGTGCCAGCAGTATAACAGGGGAGGAGCAGTTCTTC
TRBV20-1	TRBJ1-2	.	.	CSAMTVHPNHNYGYTF	TGCAGTGCTATGACAGTACATCCCAATCATAACTATGGCTACACCTTC
TRBV7-6	TRBJ2-7	many	.	CASSPRASYEQYF	TGTGCCAGCAGCCCTCGAGCTAGCTACGAGCAGTACTTC
TRBV15	TRBJ2-5	few	TRBD2	CATSSSTGLASQETQYF	TGTGCCACCAGCAGCTCTACGGGACTAGCTAGCCAAGAGACCCAGTACTTC
TRBV25-1	TRBJ1-2	few	TRBD1	CASSPWTGGSGYTF	TGTGCCAGCAGTCCCTGGACAGGGGGTAGCGGCTACACCTTC
TRBV7-8	TRBJ1-4	many	.	CASSLVNKKLFF	TGTGCCAGCAGCTTAGTCAACAAAAAACTGTTTTTT
TRBV28	TRBJ2-2	.	TRBD1	CASSHRGHSAGELSF	TGTGCCAGCAGCCACAGGGGGCACAGCGCCGGGGAGCTGTCTTTT
TRBV6-5	TRBJ1-1	few	.	CASSFSGGLNTEAFF	TGTGCCAGCAGTTTCTCGGGGGGCTTGAACACTGAAGCTTTCTTT
TRBV20-1	TRBJ2-1	many	.	CSAAPLPGAYNEQFF	TGCAGTGCTGCCCCCTTACCGGGGGCTTACAATGAGCAGTTCTTC
TRBV10-3	TRBJ2-1	.	TRBD2	CAISEALAGGYNEQFF	TGTGCCATCAGTGAGGCTTTAGCGGGGGGGTACAATGAGCAGTTCTTC
TRBV7-2	TRBJ2-5	many	.	CASSFYGTIQETQYF	TGTGCCAGCAGCTTTTATGGGACCATACAAGAGACCCAGTACTTC
TRBV7-2	TRBJ2-5	many	.	CASSFSQETQYF	TGTGCCAGCAGCTTTTCCCAAGAGACCCAGTACTTC
TRBV12-3/TRBV12-4	TRBJ1-1	few	.	CASSLMPAEAFF	TGTGCCAGCAGTTTAATGCCAGCTGAAGCTTTCTTT
TRBV7-2	TRBJ2-1	many	.	CASSLDVSSYNEQFF	TGTGCCAGCAGCCTGGACGTGAGCTCCTACAATGAGCAGTTCTTC
TRBV28	TRBJ2-1	.	.	CASSLVTGYNEQFF	TGTGCCAGCAGCCTCGTGACAGGATACAATGAGCAGTTCTTC
TRBV29-1	TRBJ1-1	.	.	CSVRSPTEAFF	TGCAGCGTTCGGAGCCCCACTGAAGCTTTCTTT
TRBV7-9	TRBJ2-5	few	.	CASSLVVSPETQYF	TGTGCCAGCAGCTTAGTCGTCAGTCCAGAGACCCAGTACTTC
TRBV7-6	TRBJ1-4	many	.	CASSPHRGVTEKLFF	TGTGCCAGCAGCCCTCACCGAGGGGTCACGGAAAAACTGTTTTTT
TRBV6-8	TRBJ2-5	many	TRBD1	CASSPPNRGAQETQYF	TGTGCCAGCAGCCCCCCGAACAGGGGAGCCCAAGAGACCCAGTACTTC
TRBV7-2	TRBJ2-2	few	.	CASLGITGELFF	TGTGCCAGCCTGGGAATCACCGGGGAGCTGTTTTTT
TRBV4-2	TRBJ2-2	many	TRBD2	CASSQEGEVAGDVTGELFF	TGTGCCAGCAGCCAAGAGGGAGAGGTAGCGGGGGATGTCACCGGGGAGCTGTTTTTT
TRBV7-6	TRBJ1-2	few	TRBD1	CASRVNPGTGNEEDGYTF	TGTGCCAGCAGGGTCAACCCCGGGACAGGGAATGAGGAGGACGGCTACACCTTC
TRBV3-1	TRBJ2-5	few	.	CASSQGFSLETQYF	TGTGCCAGCAGCCAAGGGTTTAGCTTAGAGACCCAGTACTTC
TRBV13	TRBJ1-2	.	.	CASSPRHGYTF	TGTGCCAGCAGCCCCCGACATGGCTACACCTTC
TRBV7-9	TRBJ1-3	few	.	CASAPPLENTIYF	TGTGCCAGCGCGCCGCCTCTGGAAAACACCATATATTTT
TRBV7-6	TRBJ2-1	many	.	CASSLIPSSYNEQFF	TGTGCCAGCAGCCTCATACCTAGCTCCTACAATGAGCAGTTCTTC
TRBV20-1	TRBJ2-1	once	.	CSASEGRSYNEQFF	TGCAGTGCTAGTGAGGGGCGCTCCTACAATGAGCAGTTCTTC
TRBV28	TRBJ2-3	many	.	CASRYASTPNTQYF	TGTGCCAGCAGATATGCGTCAACCCCGAATACGCAGTATTTT
TRBV6-6	TRBJ1-5	.	TRBD1	CASSYTGTEINQPQHF	TGTGCCAGCAGTTATACGGGGACAGAAATCAATCAGCCCCAGCATTTT
TRBV7-9	TRBJ1-1	many	.	CASSLGRKGRAFF	TGTGCCAGCAGCTTAGGGCGGAAAGGGAGAGCTTTCTTT
TRBV7-7	TRBJ2-1	.	TRBD2	CASSFGLAEGYNEQFF	TGTGCTAGCAGCTTTGGACTAGCGGAAGGGTACAATGAGCAGTTCTTC
TRBV7-6	TRBJ2-1	many	TRBD1	CASSPKSGQNYNEQFF	TGTGCCAGCAGCCCCAAGTCGGGACAGAACTACAATGAGCAGTTCTTC
TRBV7-9	TRBJ2-3	few	.	CASSLVRDAQYF	TGTGCCAGCAGCTTAGTCCGGGACGCGCAGTATTTT
TRBV6-2/TRBV6-3	TRBJ2-3	.	TRBD2	CATRLAGAPVHTDTQYF	TGTGCCACCCGACTAGCGGGGGCCCCGGTGCACACAGATACGCAGTATTTT
TRBV7-2	TRBJ1-5	many	.	CASSLVTGSNQPQHF	TGTGCCAGCAGCTTAGTCACAGGTAGCAATCAGCCCCAGCATTTT
TRBV6-2/TRBV6-3	TRBJ1-1	few	TRBD1	CASSYQGVIAFF	TGTGCCAGCAGTTACCAGGGGGTCATAGCTTTCTTT
TRBV19	TRBJ1-5	.	.	CASSKVTEPQPQHF	TGTGCCAGTAGTAAAGTGACAGAGCCTCAGCCCCAGCATTTT
TRBV2	TRBJ1-2	.	.	CASSDIVGYGYTF	TGTGCCAGCAGTGATATTGTGGGCTATGGCTACACCTTC
TRBV7-9	TRBJ2-2	.	.	CASSPHAGSTGELFF	TGTGCCAGCAGCCCTCACGCAGGGTCCACCGGGGAGCTGTTTTTT
TRBV14	TRBJ1-1	many	.	CAVWGREGTEAFF	TGTGCCGTATGGGGCAGGGAGGGCACTGAAGCTTTCTTT
TRBV11-1	TRBJ1-1	.	.	CASSLAGTAGGEAFF	TGTGCCAGCAGCCTCGCTGGGACGGCGGGAGGTGAAGCTTTCTTT
TRBV5-1	TRBJ2-1	few	.	CASSLGDGPDNEQFF	TGCGCCAGCAGCTTGGGCGATGGACCCGACAATGAGCAGTTCTTC
TRBV2	TRBJ2-2	few	TRBD2	CASSDLAGTNTGELFF	TGTGCCAGCAGTGACCTAGCGGGGACGAACACCGGGGAGCTGTTTTTT
TRBV6-2/TRBV6-3	TRBJ2-1	.	.	CASLNGGGGRRNEQFF	TGTGCCAGCCTAAACGGCGGGGGCGGCCGGAGGAATGAGCAGTTCTTC
TRBV2	TRBJ2-5	.	TRBD2	CASTDGLAGGLGETQYF	TGTGCCAGCACCGACGGACTAGCGGGGGGGCTCGGGGAGACCCAGTACTTC
TRBV23-1	TRBJ2-1	.	.	CASSQRPQGPSYNEQFF	TGCGCCAGCAGTCAAAGACCCCAGGGGCCCTCCTACAATGAGCAGTTCTTC
TRBV11-2	TRBJ2-1	.	.	CASSLEGILYEQFF	TGTGCCAGCAGCTTAGAAGGCATTCTCTATGAGCAGTTCTTC
TRBV7-9	TRBJ2-5	.	.	CASSPRDRIQETQYF	TGTGCCAGCAGCCCTCGCGACAGGATCCAAGAGACCCAGTACTTC
TRBV7-9	TRBJ1-2	many	.	CASSSRRNDLNYGYTF	TGTGCCAGCAGCTCGAGGCGCAACGATCTGAACTATGGCTACACCTTC
TRBV7-9	TRBJ2-2	.	.	CASGYGGFTGELFF	TGTGCCAGCGGCTATGGGGGGTTCACCGGGGAGCTGTTTTTT
TRBV3-1	TRBJ1-6	once	.	CASSHRQVNSPHHF	TGTGCCAGCAGCCATCGACAAGTAAATTCACCCCACCACTTT